This record covers a single T cell receptor (beta chain). This record belongs to a study of OX40 agonist ivuxolimab in advanced cancers. Here immunoSEQ multiplex PCR was the method, and the copy in TCRdb shows in-frame clones only, minus some. Of some 42,000 clones in the sample, roughly 84% are singletons; the top ten hold just over 20%. Germline loops: CDR1 MGHRA, CDR2 YSYEKL. This CDR3 region has 14 residues. V was pared by 5 bases and J by 2 bases, with 11 bases between. This specimen was CD4+ or CD8+ T cells sorted from blood, taken in a trial of the OX40 agonist ivuxolimab. This clonotype was obtained from an adult with an advanced solid tumor such as melanoma, head and neck, liver or kidney cancer. V usage is TRBV4-1 and J usage is TRBJ2-3; D remains ambiguous. The CDR3 reads CASSVSIFTDTQYF. CDR3 nucleotides: TGCGCCAGCAGCGTCAGTATATTCACAGATACGCAGTATTTT.